This entry is about one TCR beta chain. The sample belongs to a study of blood T cell repertoires in COVID-19. Turning to the study itself: Sites across the United States, Italy and Spain contributed samples from acute and convalescent COVID-19.

Authors' methods: Using reference gene primer amplification, nucleated cell counts were estimated. Produced via immunoSEQ multiplex PCR; TCRdb's table is partial and in-frame only. V and J calls and clone size are copied from that table; D and trimming were computed from the DNA. The table lists 450,000 or so clones, 85% to 90% of them singletons, with approximately 0.9% in the top ten. The CDR3 is made up of 15 amino acids. V trimming: 5 bases; J trimming: 6 bases; junction bases outside the gene matches: 13. The germline gives CDR1 SGHNT, CDR2 YYREEE (reference sequence). The chain recombines TRBV5-4 with TRBJ1-1, with 7 bases that match TRBD1. Sequencing was carried out using peripheral blood. This receptor was obtained from a man younger than 30 with COVID-19, enrolled during active disease. The CDR3 protein is CASSFSGGRFSEAFF. CDR3 nucleotide sequence: TGTGCCAGCAGTTTTTCAGGGGGTAGGTTTTCTGAAGCTTTCTTT.